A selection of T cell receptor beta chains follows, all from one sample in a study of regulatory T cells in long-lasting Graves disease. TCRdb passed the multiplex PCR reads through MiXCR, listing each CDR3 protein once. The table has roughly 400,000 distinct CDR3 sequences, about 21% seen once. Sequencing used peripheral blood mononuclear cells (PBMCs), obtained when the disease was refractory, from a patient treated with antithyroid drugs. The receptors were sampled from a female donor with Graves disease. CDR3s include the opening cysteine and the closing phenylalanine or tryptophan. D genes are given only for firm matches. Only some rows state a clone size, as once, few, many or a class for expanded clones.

cdr3_aa: CASSEATAGNTIYF
cdr3_nt: TGCGCCAGCAGTGAGGCGACCGCTGGAAACACCATATATTTT
clone_size: NA
v_call: TRBV10-1
d_call: NA
j_call: TRBJ1-3

cdr3_aa: CASSPTGSEAFF
cdr3_nt: TGTGCCAGCAGCCCCACAGGTAGTGAAGCTTTCTTT
clone_size: few
v_call: TRBV7-9
d_call: NA
j_call: TRBJ1-1

cdr3_aa: CASSFPTANEKLFF
cdr3_nt: TGTGCCAGCAGTTTCCCGACAGCTAATGAAAAACTGTTTTTT
clone_size: many
v_call: TRBV28
d_call: NA
j_call: TRBJ1-4

cdr3_aa: CATQGNVSYEQYF
cdr3_nt: TGTGCCACTCAAGGGAATGTATCCTACGAGCAGTACTTC
clone_size: NA
v_call: TRBV15
d_call: NA
j_call: TRBJ2-7

cdr3_aa: CSVVRRDIQYF
cdr3_nt: TGCAGCGTTGTCCGAAGGGACATTCAGTACTTC
clone_size: few
v_call: TRBV29-1
d_call: NA
j_call: TRBJ2-4

cdr3_aa: CSIPGGHNQPQHF
cdr3_nt: TGCTCTATTCCCGGCGGACATAATCAGCCCCAGCATTTT
clone_size: few
v_call: TRBV29-1
d_call: NA
j_call: TRBJ1-5

cdr3_aa: CATSRVGVTGETQYF
cdr3_nt: TGTGCCACCAGCAGAGTTGGGGTTACGGGGGAGACCCAGTACTTC
clone_size: NA
v_call: TRBV15
d_call: NA
j_call: TRBJ2-5

cdr3_aa: CASSLPGKTQYF
cdr3_nt: TGTGCCAGCAGTTTGCCAGGGAAGACCCAGTACTTC
clone_size: many
v_call: TRBV28
d_call: NA
j_call: TRBJ2-5

cdr3_aa: CASSSESGGTDTQYF
cdr3_nt: TGTGCCAGCAGTTCCGAGAGTGGGGGGACAGATACGCAGTATTTT
clone_size: NA
v_call: TRBV28
d_call: NA
j_call: TRBJ2-3

cdr3_aa: CASSFRDGGEKLFF
cdr3_nt: TGTGCCAGCAGCTTCCGGGACGGTGGCGAAAAACTGTTTTTT
clone_size: NA
v_call: TRBV5-6
d_call: NA
j_call: TRBJ1-4

cdr3_aa: CASSSDRGGNTIYF
cdr3_nt: TGCGCCAGCAGCTCTGACAGGGGTGGAAACACCATATATTTT
clone_size: NA
v_call: TRBV5-1
d_call: TRBD1
j_call: TRBJ1-3

cdr3_aa: CASSLGPPADSGANVLTF
cdr3_nt: TGTGCCAGCAGCTTAGGACCGCCTGCAGACTCTGGGGCCAACGTCCTGACTTTC
clone_size: NA
v_call: TRBV7-9
d_call: NA
j_call: TRBJ2-6

cdr3_aa: CSARSDRAYEQYF
cdr3_nt: TGCAGTGCTAGATCGGACAGGGCCTACGAGCAGTACTTC
clone_size: few
v_call: TRBV20-1
d_call: TRBD1
j_call: TRBJ2-7

cdr3_aa: CSASSQDSRTDTQYF
cdr3_nt: TGCAGTGCTAGTTCCCAGGACTCACGCACAGATACGCAGTATTTT
clone_size: NA
v_call: TRBV20-1
d_call: NA
j_call: TRBJ2-3

cdr3_aa: CASAQQAYSNQPQHF
cdr3_nt: TGTGCCAGCGCCCAACAAGCGTATAGCAATCAGCCCCAGCATTTT
clone_size: many
v_call: TRBV6-1
d_call: NA
j_call: TRBJ1-5

cdr3_aa: CASSQVGSGRADNEQFF
cdr3_nt: TGTGCCAGCAGCCAAGTGGGGAGCGGGAGAGCCGACAATGAGCAGTTCTTC
clone_size: few
v_call: TRBV3-1
d_call: TRBD2
j_call: TRBJ2-1

cdr3_aa: CASSLSGVLNTEAFF
cdr3_nt: TGTGCCAGCAGTTTGTCCGGGGTATTGAACACTGAAGCTTTCTTT
clone_size: NA
v_call: TRBV27
d_call: NA
j_call: TRBJ1-1

cdr3_aa: CSAGGQANQPQHF
cdr3_nt: TGCAGTGCTGGGGGACAGGCCAATCAGCCCCAGCATTTT
clone_size: few
v_call: TRBV20-1
d_call: TRBD1
j_call: TRBJ1-5

cdr3_aa: CASSASVRSGNTIYF
cdr3_nt: TGTGCCAGCAGTGCATCAGTTCGCTCTGGAAACACCATATATTTT
clone_size: NA
v_call: TRBV6-1
d_call: NA
j_call: TRBJ1-3

cdr3_aa: CASSLRRTGENIQYF
cdr3_nt: TGTGCCAGCAGTTTAAGGCGGACAGGGGAAAACATTCAGTACTTC
clone_size: many
v_call: TRBV27
d_call: TRBD1
j_call: TRBJ2-4

cdr3_aa: CASSLVPGAGLPKQYF
cdr3_nt: TGTGCCAGCAGCTTAGTTCCCGGCGCAGGGCTTCCAAAGCAGTACTTC
clone_size: many
v_call: TRBV7-9
d_call: NA
j_call: TRBJ2-7

cdr3_aa: CSVNTGGPDTQYF
cdr3_nt: TGCAGCGTAAATACAGGGGGCCCAGATACGCAGTATTTT
clone_size: NA
v_call: TRBV29-1
d_call: TRBD1
j_call: TRBJ2-3

cdr3_aa: CASNQGQTSYGYTF
cdr3_nt: TGTGCCAGCAACCAGGGACAGACTTCCTATGGCTACACCTTC
clone_size: many
v_call: TRBV6-1
d_call: TRBD1
j_call: TRBJ1-2

cdr3_aa: CASRGLAGAQYEQYF
cdr3_nt: TGTGCCAGCAGGGGACTAGCGGGAGCCCAGTACGAGCAGTACTTC
clone_size: NA
v_call: TRBV2
d_call: TRBD2
j_call: TRBJ2-7

cdr3_aa: CASSGAREVYNEQSF
cdr3_nt: TGTGCCAGCAGTGGGGCCCGGGAGGTCTACAATGAGCAGTCCTTC
clone_size: few
v_call: TRBV27
d_call: TRBD2
j_call: TRBJ2-1

cdr3_aa: CASSPRTATEAFF
cdr3_nt: TGTGCCAGCAGCCCGCGGACAGCCACTGAAGCTTTCTTT
clone_size: many
v_call: TRBV27
d_call: NA
j_call: TRBJ1-1

cdr3_aa: CASSFPVSGANVLTF
cdr3_nt: TGTGCCAGCAGTTTTCCGGTCTCTGGGGCCAACGTCCTGACTTTC
clone_size: NA
v_call: TRBV28
d_call: NA
j_call: TRBJ2-6

cdr3_aa: CASSKNPGFNEQFF
cdr3_nt: TGTGCCAGCAGCAAAAACCCCGGGTTCAATGAGCAGTTCTTC
clone_size: NA
v_call: TRBV6-1
d_call: NA
j_call: TRBJ2-1

cdr3_aa: CSVAALAGGGELFF
cdr3_nt: TGCAGCGTTGCGGCCTTAGCGGGCGGCGGGGAGCTGTTTTTT
clone_size: NA
v_call: TRBV29-1
d_call: TRBD2
j_call: TRBJ2-2

cdr3_aa: CASSLMWSQLSYEQYF
cdr3_nt: TGTGCCAGCAGTTTAATGTGGTCACAACTCTCCTACGAGCAGTACTTC
clone_size: many
v_call: TRBV28
d_call: NA
j_call: TRBJ2-7

cdr3_aa: CASTPGTEAFF
cdr3_nt: TGTGCCAGCACCCCGGGGACTGAAGCTTTCTTT
clone_size: many
v_call: TRBV12-3/TRBV12-4
d_call: NA
j_call: TRBJ1-1

cdr3_aa: CASRKGLSYEQYF
cdr3_nt: TGTGCCAGTCGCAAGGGTCTCTCCTACGAGCAGTACTTC
clone_size: NA
v_call: TRBV25-1
d_call: NA
j_call: TRBJ2-7

cdr3_aa: CASRDRTTGELFF
cdr3_nt: TGCGCCAGCAGAGACAGAACCACCGGGGAGCTGTTTTTT
clone_size: NA
v_call: TRBV5-1
d_call: NA
j_call: TRBJ2-2